The 9 T cell receptor beta chains reported below all come from one sample, sequenced in a study of cytomegalovirus exposure and HLA in healthy donors. Amplification used 60 Vbeta primers and 13 Jbeta primers. Profiling relied on immunoSEQ multiplex PCR, and the TCRdb table lists in-frame clones only, not all of them. Of some 270,000 clones in the sample, 80% were seen once. The sequencing input was PBMCs. The receptors come from a girl aged 2 to 10 in good health and CMV-seronegative.

This clone was recorded a few times. This rearrangement joins TRBV10-3 to TRBJ2-1; D perhaps matches TRBD1 (7 bases). Germline V lookup: CDR1 ENHRY, CDR2 SYGVKD. The CDR3 contains 16 residues. V shed 5 bases and J shed 2 bases, with 16 bases lying between them. The CDR3 DNA is TGTGCCATCAGTTTTTTACAGGGGAGGACCTACAATGAGCAGTTCTTC. The encoded protein is CAISFLQGRTYNEQFF.

As regards this clone: The junction shows a germline mismatch at one end, possibly a read error. The V gene is TRBV7-2, the J gene TRBJ1-1; the match to TRBD1 covers 7 bases. Germline assignment: CDR1 SGHTA and CDR2 FQGNSA. This CDR3 is 12 amino acids long. The CDR3 sequence is CASRGQNPEAFF. CDR3 coding DNA: TGTGCCAGCAGGGGACAGAACCCTGAAGCTTTCTTT.

The chain recombines TRBV19 with TRBJ2-2; 8 bases are a match to TRBD1. With 3 bases clipped from V and 7 bases from J, the junction kept 4 bases outside the gene matches. The germline V gene has CDR1 LNHDA and CDR2 SQIVND (reference sequence). The CDR3 spans 14 residues. CDR3: CASSMTGEVGELFF. CDR3 coding DNA: TGTGCCAGTAGTATGACAGGGGAGGTCGGGGAGCTGTTTTTT.

The V and J genes are TRBV5-1 and TRBJ2-7; D may be TRBD1 (6 bases). V was clipped by 0 bases and J by 4 bases, with 11 bases between them. This CDR3 is 14 amino acids long. The germline V gene has CDR1 SGHRS and CDR2 YFSETQ. The CDR3 DNA is TGCGCCAGCAGCTTGGAGGGGGATGTTTACGAGCAGTACTTC. This translates into CASSLEGDVYEQYF.

The V and J genes are TRBV27 and TRBJ1-2; 8 bases align to TRBD1. Germline assignment: CDR1 MNHEY and CDR2 SMNVEV (reference sequence). J was trimmed by 7 bases and V by 5 bases; bases with no gene match: 12. The CDR3 runs 15 residues. The CDR3, as DNA: TGTGCCAGCAGTCCCCGAGACAGGGGCTCGGGTGGCTACACCTTC. This encodes CASSPRDRGSGGYTF.

The gene calls are TRBV5-4 and TRBJ2-7, with D possibly being TRBD1 (6 bases). The CDR3 length is 13 residues. CDR1 and CDR2 (germline): SGHNT, YYREEE (reference sequence). Trimming pared 1 base from V and 6 bases from J, leaving 11 bases between. The CDR3: CASSLPTGGEQYF. In DNA form, the CDR3 reads TGTGCCAGCAGCTTGCCGACAGGTGGCGAGCAGTACTTC. Drawing the rest from reference TRBV5-4 and TRBJ2-7, the complete variable domain is ETGVTQSPTHLIKTRGQQVTLRCSSQSGHNTVSWYQQALGQGPQFIFQYYREEENGRGNFPPRFSGLQFPNYSSELNVNALELDDSALYLCASSLPTGGEQYFGPGTRLTVT.

This clone was seen only a few times. V and J are TRBV7-9 and TRBJ1-5; a possible D gene is TRBD1 (6 bases). The CDR3 runs 14 residues. V dropped 0 bases and J dropped 6 bases, with 9 bases sitting between them. Germline V gene lookup returns CDR1 SEHNR and CDR2 FQNEAQ (reference sequence). CDR3 region: CASSLAQGSQPQHF. As DNA, the CDR3 is TGTGCCAGCAGCTTAGCGCAGGGGTCTCAGCCCCAGCATTTT.

The chain is built from TRBV27 and TRBJ2-3; 11 bases match TRBD2. The CDR3 totals 15 residues. Germline V gene data show CDR1 as MNHEY and CDR2 as SMNVEV (reference sequence). Trimming at V came to 0 bases and at J to 4 bases, leaving 0 bases not matched to a gene. This chain's CDR3 is CASSLSSGGADTQYF. The CDR3 DNA sequence: TGTGCCAGCAGTTTATCTAGCGGGGGGGCAGATACGCAGTATTTT.

The J gene is TRBJ2-1, the V gene TRBV10-1, with TRBD1 matching 8 bases. The CDR3 extends over 22 amino acids. Germline trimming cut 3 bases from V and 0 bases from J; bases unmatched to any gene: 22. Germline V lookup: CDR1 WNHNN, CDR2 SYGVQD (reference sequence). CDR3 loop: CASSERITQNEPGQASYNEQFF. The CDR3 bases are TGCGCCAGCAGTGAAAGGATAACCCAGAATGAACCGGGACAGGCCTCCTACAATGAGCAGTTCTTC.